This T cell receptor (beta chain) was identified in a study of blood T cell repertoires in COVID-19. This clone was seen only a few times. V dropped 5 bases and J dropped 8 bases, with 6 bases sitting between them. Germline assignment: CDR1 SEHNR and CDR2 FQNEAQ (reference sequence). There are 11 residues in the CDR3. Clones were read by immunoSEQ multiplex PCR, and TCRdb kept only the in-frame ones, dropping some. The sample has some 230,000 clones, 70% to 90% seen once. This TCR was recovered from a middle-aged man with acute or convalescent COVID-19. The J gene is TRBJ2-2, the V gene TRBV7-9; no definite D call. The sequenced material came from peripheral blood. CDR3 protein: CASSGVGELFF. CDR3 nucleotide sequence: TGTGCCAGCAGCGGAGTTGGGGAGCTGTTTTTT. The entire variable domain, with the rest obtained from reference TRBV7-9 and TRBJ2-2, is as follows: DTGVSQNPRHKITKRGQNVTFRCDPISEHNRLYWYRQTLGQGPEFLTYFQNEAQLEKSRLLSDRFSAERPKGSFSTLEIQRTEQGDSAMYLCASSGVGELFFGEGSRLTVL.